A single sample gave rise to the 10 T cell receptor beta chains below, sequenced in a study of PD-L1 blockade in urothelial cancer. TCRdb keeps only in-frame clones here, not all; method: immunoSEQ multiplex PCR. The sample records some 77,000 clones, around 90% being singletons. Here the sequenced sample was PBMCs, taken around atezolizumab (anti-PD-L1) treatment. The receptors were gathered from a woman between 65 and 79 years old with urothelial cancer.

This rearrangement joins TRBV5-5 to TRBJ1-1; D gene unclear. Germline V lookup: CDR1 SGHKS, CDR2 YYEKEE (reference sequence). The CDR3 length is 16 residues. With 2 bases removed from V and 2 bases from J, the gap between germline ends came to 16 bases. DNA of the CDR3: TGTGCCAGCAGCTTCGGACTGGGTACACTTAACACTGAAGCTTTCTTT. Protein: CASSFGLGTLNTEAFF.

In this sample, this clone turned up a few times. V gene TRBV5-6 combines with J gene TRBJ2-7, with TRBD1 matching over 7 bases. J lost 5 bases, V lost 1 base, and 18 bases had no gene match. From germline, CDR1 is SGHDT and CDR2 YYEEEE. This CDR3 is 18 amino acids long. This CDR3 reads CASSLSGWGDRASNEQYF. Written as DNA, the CDR3 is TGTGCCAGCAGCTTGAGTGGGTGGGGAGACAGGGCCAGCAACGAGCAGTACTTC.

V and J are TRBV28 and TRBJ2-1; TRBD2 matches 8 bases. CDR1 is MDHEN and CDR2 is SYDVKM in the germline V gene. V was pared by 6 bases and J by 6 bases, with 13 bases of the junction left unmatched. This CDR3 contains 16 residues. CDR3 residues: CASRFAGTSLLNEQFF. The CDR3 DNA sequence: TGTGCCAGCAGATTCGCCGGGACTAGTCTTCTCAATGAGCAGTTCTTC.

This chain joins TRBV19 and TRBJ2-3; the match to TRBD2 covers 8 bases. With V trimmed by 3 bases and J by 1 base, 6 bases remained unmatched. The CDR3 has 16 amino acids. Germline values: CDR1 LNHDA, CDR2 SQIVND (reference sequence). The DNA for the CDR3 is TGTGCCAGTAGTATCCCCACTAGCGGCGGCACAGATACGCAGTATTTT. It codes for CASSIPTSGGTDTQYF.

The CDR3 loop is CATSRGSGGERGYTF. In DNA, the CDR3 is TGTGCCACCAGCAGAGGGTCAGGGGGCGAACGAGGCTACACCTTC. The chain is built from TRBV15 and TRBJ1-2; 8 bases are shared with TRBD1. The junction had 9 bases not matched to a gene; V was cut back by 1 base and J by 8 bases. This CDR3 is built from 15 residues. CDR1 and CDR2 (germline): LNHNV, YYDKDF (reference sequence).

The rearrangement links TRBV6-1 to TRBJ2-7; 12 bases map to TRBD1. The V and J ends lost 6 bases and 1 base, in that order; junction bases with no gene match: 4. Per germline, CDR1 MNHNS and CDR2 SASEGT. The CDR3 has 15 residues. In DNA, the CDR3 is TGTGCCAGCAGAGGGGACAGGGGGCCATCCTACGAGCAGTACTTC. Protein product: CASRGDRGPSYEQYF.

The chain employs TRBV14 and TRBJ1-1, with a possible D match to TRBD1 (6 bases). V was trimmed by 5 bases and J by 0 bases, leaving 13 bases between them. Per germline, CDR1 SGHDN and CDR2 FVKESK. CDR3 length equals 15 residues. In DNA form, the CDR3 reads TGTGCCAGCAGCGTTTGGGACAAACTGAACACTGAAGCTTTCTTT. Translation gives CASSVWDKLNTEAFF. The full variable domain, completed using reference TRBV14 and TRBJ1-1, is EAGVTQFPSHSVIEKGQTVTLRCDPISGHDNLYWYRRVMGKEIKFLLHFVKESKQDESGMPNNRFLAERTGGTYSTLKVQPAELEDSGVYFCASSVWDKLNTEAFFGQGTRLTVV.

This clone was seen just once. This chain uses TRBV7-2 with TRBJ1-2; 7 bases fit TRBD1. Germline CDR1 reads SGHTA; CDR2 reads FQGNSA. With V trimmed by 2 bases and J by 10 bases, 10 bases remained unmatched. There are 14 residues in the CDR3. The CDR3 nucleotides are TGTGCCAGCAGCTTATGGTGGACAGGAGAGCCCTACACCTTC. This encodes CASSLWWTGEPYTF.

This clone has just a few counts. This sequence joins TRBV28 and TRBJ1-4; D not certain. Germline CDR1 MDHEN, CDR2 SYDVKM. The CDR3 has 13 amino acids. V was trimmed by 5 bases and J by 8 bases, leaving 12 bases between them. The CDR3 protein is CASSRVSGEKLFF. CDR3 coding DNA: TGTGCCAGCAGTCGGGTCTCGGGGGAAAAACTGTTTTTT.

The V call is TRBV4-3, the J call TRBJ2-5; D might be TRBD2 (5 bases). Trimming left V 4 bases short and J 5 bases short, with 11 bases between. The CDR3 totals 13 residues. The germline gives CDR1 LGHNA, CDR2 YSLEER. The CDR3 region is CASSRGLAETQYF. The CDR3 DNA is TGCGCCAGCAGCCGAGGACTGGCTGAGACCCAGTACTTC.